This T cell receptor beta chain was sequenced during a study of blood T cell repertoires in COVID-19. Study details: The study drew acute and convalescent COVID-19 samples from the United States, Italy and Spain. PBMCs, B-cell-depleted T cells, or T cells provided the cDNA or gDNA that made up the material.

The length of the CDR3 is 13 residues. V was cut by 3 bases and J by 3 bases, with 9 bases left in between. Germline V gene data show CDR1 as SGHDT and CDR2 as YYEEEE. Clones were sequenced by immunoSEQ multiplex PCR, and TCRdb holds only the in-frame ones, with some missing. The sample shows under 200,000 clones, approximately 86% of them seen only once. This clone was counted a few times. The chain combines TRBV5-6 with TRBJ1-2; the D gene is possibly TRBD1 (6 bases). The sequenced sample was peripheral blood. The TCR was taken from a man aged 45-65 years with active or convalescent COVID-19. CDR3 DNA sequence: TGTGCCAGCAGCTCCACAGGGTACTATGGCTACACCTTC. This encodes CASSSTGYYGYTF.